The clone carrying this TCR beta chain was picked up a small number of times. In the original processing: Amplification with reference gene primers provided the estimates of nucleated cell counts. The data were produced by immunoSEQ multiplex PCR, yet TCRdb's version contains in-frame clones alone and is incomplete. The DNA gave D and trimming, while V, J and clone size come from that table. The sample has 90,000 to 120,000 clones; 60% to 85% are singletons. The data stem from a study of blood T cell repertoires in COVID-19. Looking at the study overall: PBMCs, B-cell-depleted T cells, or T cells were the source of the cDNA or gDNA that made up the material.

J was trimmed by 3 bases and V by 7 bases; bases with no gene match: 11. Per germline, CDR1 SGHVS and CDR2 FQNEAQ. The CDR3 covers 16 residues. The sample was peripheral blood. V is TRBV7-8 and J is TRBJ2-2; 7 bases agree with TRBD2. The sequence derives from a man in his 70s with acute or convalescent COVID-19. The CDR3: CASTPSGGGYTGELFF. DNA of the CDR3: TGTGCCAGCACCCCTTCGGGGGGAGGGTACACCGGGGAGCTGTTTTTT.